This TCR beta chain appears in the sequencing data of a study of control samples from healthy donors and cancer patients (dated by TCRdb to 2020 to 2022). The receptor library was made with the immunoSEQ multiplex PCR assay. Here the immuneACCESS table is served through TCRdb, limited to in-frame sequences with V and J called. Missing clones are a known gap in these copies; in checked studies unresolved V genes cover under half, and the rest lacks a known reason. The sample includes over 110,000 clones, with approximately 92% observed a single time. Approximately 11% of the sample rests with the top ten. CDR1 and CDR2 (MNHEY, SVGAGI) derive from the germline V gene. Here V drops 6 bases and J drops 5 bases, and the junction holds 6 bases not matched to any gene. The CDR3 sequence holds 15 residues, the cysteine and phenylalanine included. The retained sequence is limited to the CDR3, 45 bases, with the frame set at the first base.

A remark on this clone: The antigen it binds to is not known. Within one base of it there is no much larger clone, and no base qualities were kept.

This chain joins TRBV6-5 to TRBJ2-5, with TRBD2 matching 13 junction bases. This TCR came from a man under 40 in good health. Sequencing used blood. The sequenced DNA: TGTGCCAGCAGAGAGGGACTAGCGGGAAGGGAGACCCAGTACTTC. Its coded protein is CASREGLAGRETQYF.